Shown below are 18 T cell receptor beta chains from a single sample sequenced in a study of identical twins. TCRdb itself ran the 5' RACE reads through MiXCR, one entry per CDR3 protein. The repertoire has 450,000 or so distinct CDR3 sequences, approximately 15% of them found once; the top ten carry around 0.52%. These data were likewise used in another study, on yellow fever vaccine responses in identical twins.

The sample consisted of CD4+ T cells sorted from blood. The source of these receptors is a woman aged 18-29 years in good health.

This clonotype showed up many times. The chain joins TRBV20-1 to TRBJ2-7, with D tentatively TRBD2 (6 bases). The CDR3 loop spans 13 amino acids. Trimming removed 6 bases from V and 3 bases from J, with 15 bases in between. Germline V lookup: CDR1 DFQATT, CDR2 SNEGSKA (reference sequence). The CDR3 loop reads CSAIPGLRYEQYF. CDR3 nucleotide sequence: TGCAGTGCCATCCCAGGACTACGCTACGAGCAGTACTTC.

In this sample, this clonotype turned up many times. The V and J genes are TRBV18 and TRBJ2-3, with D possibly matching TRBD1 (6 bases). V was pared by 5 bases and J by 4 bases, with 10 bases between. The CDR3 contains 13 residues. Germline V CDR1 and CDR2: KGHSH, LQKENI. CDR3 sequence reads: CASSSGQPDTQYF. Written as DNA, the CDR3 is TGTGCCAGCTCATCCGGACAGCCAGATACGCAGTATTTT.

This clonotype was seen more than once but under ten times. CDR3 sequence (DNA): TGTGCCAGTTTTGGGGCCCGTACGAATGAGCAGTTCTTC. Its protein is CASFGARTNEQFF. The chain carries TRBV19 and TRBJ2-1; a weak D match, TRBD1 (5 bases). The V gene's germline CDR1 is LNHDA and CDR2 SQIVND (reference sequence). The CDR3 length is 13 residues. Trimming took off 8 bases at V and 7 bases at J, with 15 bases between the two ends.

This clonotype was found a few times. The chain joins TRBV7-2 to TRBJ2-5; D ambiguous. The CDR3 consists of 14 residues. V shed 7 bases and J shed 5 bases, with 17 bases lying between them. The germline CDR1 and CDR2 sequences are SGHTA and FQGNSA. In nucleotides, the CDR3 is TGTGCCAGCACCCCGAGGCTAGGGTGGGAGACCCAGTACTTC. Its protein product is CASTPRLGWETQYF.

Only a few counts were recorded for this clonotype. The CDR3 sequence is CASSPNDRGIYNEQFF. The CDR3 DNA reads TGTGCCAGCAGTCCTAATGACAGGGGAATCTACAATGAGCAGTTCTTC. V usage is TRBV27 and J usage is TRBJ2-1, with 8 bases fitting TRBD1. With V trimmed by 5 bases and J by 3 bases, 9 bases remained unmatched. CDR3 size: 16 residues. CDR1 is MNHEY, CDR2 SMNVEV, per germline (reference sequence).

This clonotype was seen repeatedly, ten times or more. The chain links TRBV3-1 to TRBJ2-1; D might be TRBD1 (6 bases). This CDR3 comprises 15 residues. Trimming left V 1 base short and J 1 base short, with 8 bases between. Germline assignment: CDR1 LGHDT and CDR2 YNNKEL (reference sequence). This chain's CDR3 is CASSQGGPSYNEQFF. Here the CDR3 DNA reads TGTGCCAGCAGCCAAGGGGGGCCGTCCTACAATGAGCAGTTCTTC.

This sequence joins TRBV27 and TRBJ2-3; no clear D gene. Germline assignment: CDR1 MNHEY and CDR2 SMNVEV (reference sequence). V was pared by 6 bases and J by 9 bases, with 16 bases between. This CDR3 has 13 residues. DNA for the CDR3: TGTGCCAGCAGCAAGGCAGGCGGAATAACGCAGTATTTT. The encoded protein is CASSKAGGITQYF.

The chain carries TRBV11-2 and TRBJ2-5, with D unclear. With 7 bases removed from V and 3 bases from J, the gap between germline ends came to 12 bases. Germline V CDR1 and CDR2: SGHAT, FQNNGV. There are 13 residues in the CDR3. CDR3 residues: CASTPTGKETQYF. In nucleotides, the CDR3 is TGTGCCAGCACCCCTACTGGAAAAGAGACCCAGTACTTC.

This clonotype was counted at least ten times. V usage is TRBV4-3 and J usage is TRBJ2-5; no reliable D call. V gave up 1 base and J gave up 5 bases, with 11 bases separating them. The CDR3 loop spans 14 amino acids. Looked up from germline, CDR1 is LGHNA and CDR2 is YSLEER. CDR3 nucleotides: TGCGCCAGCAGCCAAGGGACGATACGGGAGACCCAGTACTTC. This encodes CASSQGTIRETQYF.

The chain combines TRBV20-1 with TRBJ2-2; D may be TRBD1 (6 bases). The CDR3 loop spans 15 amino acids. Trimming shortened V by 3 bases and J by 7 bases, and 18 bases separated the two germline ends. Germline V lookup: CDR1 DFQATT, CDR2 SNEGSKA (reference sequence). CDR3 coding DNA: TGCAGTGCTAGTCCTACAGGGAGTACGGTCGGGGAGCTGTTTTTT. It translates to CSASPTGSTVGELFF.

The genes are TRBV5-1 and TRBJ2-1, with 9 bases aligning to TRBD2. This CDR3 has 16 residues. CDR1 is SGHRS, CDR2 YFSETQ, per germline. J gave up 8 bases and V 4 bases, and 13 bases lay outside the gene matches. CDR3 in amino acids: CASSPAPTSGGDEQFF. CDR3 DNA: TGCGCCAGCAGCCCTGCTCCGACTAGCGGAGGCGATGAGCAGTTCTTC. The variable domain in full, completed from reference TRBV5-1 and TRBJ2-1, reads KAGVTQTPRYLIKTRGQQVTLSCSPISGHRSVSWYQQTPGQGLQFLFEYFSETQRNKGNFPGRFSGRQFSNSRSEMNVSTLELGDSALYLCASSPAPTSGGDEQFFGPGTRLTVL.

The CDR3 DNA reads as TGCGCCAGCTTTAACGAAGTGGGTACAGATACGCAGTATTTT. Translating it yields CASFNEVGTDTQYF. The chain couples TRBV5-1 to TRBJ2-3; D not certain. V dropped 7 bases and J dropped 3 bases, with 15 bases sitting between them. The CDR3 runs to 14 residues. Per germline, CDR1 SGHRS and CDR2 YFSETQ.

This clonotype was recorded a few times. The chain recombines TRBV20-1 with TRBJ2-5; a possible D gene is TRBD1 (6 bases). Trimming removed 1 base from V and 1 base from J, with 10 bases in between. The germline gives CDR1 DFQATT, CDR2 SNEGSKA (reference sequence). The CDR3 contains 14 residues. CDR3 nucleotide sequence: TGCAGTGCTAGAGTCGGGACACTCCAAGAGACCCAGTACTTC. This translates into CSARVGTLQETQYF.

This clonotype was counted between two and nine times. The chain recombines TRBV20-1 with TRBJ2-3; 9 positions match TRBD1. Unmatched junction bases numbered 9, after V lost 6 bases and J lost 14 bases. CDR3 length equals 11 residues. Germline CDR1 and CDR2: DFQATT and SNEGSKA (reference sequence). The chain's CDR3 is CSARDRGLRYF. CDR3 sequence (DNA): TGCAGTGCCCGAGACAGGGGGTTGCGGTATTTT.

This clonotype was counted only a few times. The CDR3 reads CASMKQSSYNSPLHF. The CDR3 region has the DNA TGTGCCAGCATGAAACAGAGCTCCTATAATTCACCCCTCCACTTT. The genes are TRBV12-3 or TRBV12-4 and TRBJ1-6; D not certain. With 7 bases removed from V and 0 bases from J, the gap between germline ends came to 10 bases. CDR3 size: 15 residues.

This clonotype was counted between two and nine times. The DNA for the CDR3 is TGCGCCAGCAGCTTGAGTCAGGGTATAAACGAGCAGTACTTC. Its translation: CASSLSQGINEQYF. V gene TRBV5-1 combines with J gene TRBJ2-7, with D tentatively TRBD1 (5 bases). The germline V gene has CDR1 SGHRS and CDR2 YFSETQ. This CDR3 has 14 amino acids. Trimming shortened V by 1 base and J by 5 bases, and 13 bases separated the two germline ends.

This clonotype was seen more than once but under ten times. The gene calls are TRBV7-2 and TRBJ2-5, with D possibly matching TRBD2 (6 bases). This CDR3 has 17 residues. With 3 bases removed from V and 5 bases from J, the gap between germline ends came to 22 bases. Germline V gives CDR1 SGHTA, CDR2 FQGNSA. The CDR3 DNA sequence: TGTGCCAGCAGCTTTCGGGCTCCGGGCGGGATAAGCGAGACCCAGTACTTC. Its protein product is CASSFRAPGGISETQYF.

J is TRBJ2-7 and V is TRBV28, with D perhaps given as TRBD1 or TRBD2 (5 bases each). This CDR3 has 14 amino acids. CDR1 and CDR2 from the germline V gene are MDHEN and SYDVKM. Trimming left V 7 bases short and J 0 bases short, with 13 bases between. For the CDR3, the DNA is TGTGCCAGCAAAGGGACCCGGAGCTCCTACGAGCAGTACTTC. Translating gives CASKGTRSSYEQYF.